The rows below give T cell receptor beta chains drawn from one sample of a study of technical replicates of blood from several donors. Assay used: immunoSEQ multiplex PCR; TCRdb lists only in-frame clones, some missing. Among about 98,000 clones listed, 95% were seen once. The specimen sequenced was T cells isolated from PBMCs. The receptors derive from a human donor in good health. CDR3s include the opening cysteine and the closing phenylalanine or tryptophan. D genes are given only for firm matches. The size field is filled for only some rows; it gives once, few, many or a size class.

D gene	clone size	CDR3 length	V gene	J gene	CDR3 DNA	CDR3 protein
.	.	15	TRBV11-1	TRBJ1-1	TGTGCCAGCAGTCGATTACCGGGGTCCCCCACTGAAGCTTTCTTT	CASSRLPGSPTEAFF
.	.	15	TRBV5-1	TRBJ2-2	TGCGCCAGCAGCTGGACAGTGACGAACACCGGGGAGCTGTTTTTT	CASSWTVTNTGELFF
TRBD2	once	15	TRBV19	TRBJ2-7	TGTGCCAGTAGTATAGGGGGGACTAATATTTACGAGCAGTACTTC	CASSIGGTNIYEQYF
TRBD1	.	13	TRBV29-1	TRBJ1-4	TGCAGCGTGGTGACAGGGGGCGGTGAAAAACTGTTTTTT	CSVVTGGGEKLFF
TRBD1	.	17	TRBV19	TRBJ2-5	TGTGCCAGTAGTCGGGACAGGGGAATGGTAAGGATGGAGACCCAGTACTTC	CASSRDRGMVRMETQYF
.	.	16	TRBV6-1	TRBJ1-3	TGTGCCAGCAGTGAAATCGTGGAGTCTTCGGGAAACACCATATATTTT	CASSEIVESSGNTIYF
TRBD1	.	14	TRBV5-1	TRBJ2-5	TGCGCCAGCACTAGGGGACAGCTAGAAGAGACCCAGTACTTC	CASTRGQLEETQYF
TRBD1	.	18	TRBV19	TRBJ1-3	TGTGCCAGTAGCCCGCGGACAGGTCTGGAACCGACTGGAAACACCATATATTTT	CASSPRTGLEPTGNTIYF
TRBD1	.	13	TRBV5-1	TRBJ2-7	TGCGCCAGCAGCCACGGACAGGGCGGCGAGCAGTACTTC	CASSHGQGGEQYF
.	few	14	TRBV4-1	TRBJ1-1	TGCGCCAGCAGCCCACTCTTCGGGGGCACTGAAGCTTTCTTT	CASSPLFGGTEAFF
.	.	14	TRBV2	TRBJ2-2	TGTGCCAGCACCCCACGTTCGGAGCCCGGGGAGCTGTTTTTT	CASTPRSEPGELFF
TRBD2	.	14	TRBV7-9	TRBJ2-5	TGTGCCAGCAGCCTCGAACTGGGCGGGGGGTCCCAGTACTTC	CASSLELGGGSQYF
.	.	13	TRBV10-1	TRBJ1-5	TGCGCCAGCAGTGGGGAAGAGGGTCAGCCCCAGCATTTT	CASSGEEGQPQHF
TRBD1	once	15	TRBV27	TRBJ2-7	TGTGCCAGCAGTTTAGGACAGGGCGCTAGCTACGAGCAGTACTTC	CASSLGQGASYEQYF
.	once	13	TRBV2	TRBJ2-5	TGTGCCAGCATGTGGGGGCTCCAAGAGACCCAGTACTTC	CASMWGLQETQYF
.	.	14	TRBV9	TRBJ2-7	TGTGCCAGCAGCGTAGGGGTGGGGGGCTACGAGCAGTACTTC	CASSVGVGGYEQYF
.	.	15	TRBV6-4	TRBJ1-4	TGTGCCAGCAGTGACTTGAGGGCGGTGGGGGGAAAACTGTTTTTT	CASSDLRAVGGKLFF
TRBD2	.	15	TRBV2	TRBJ2-5	TGTGTCAGCACTAGCGGGGGGACGTACCAAGAGACCCAGTACTTC	CVSTSGGTYQETQYF
.	few	13	TRBV5-1	TRBJ1-1	TGCGCCAGCAGCTTGGCAGGGAACACTGAAGCTTTCTTT	CASSLAGNTEAFF
.	.	11	TRBV2	TRBJ1-2	TGTGCCAGACAGGGAAGGGAGGGGTACACCTTC	CARQGREGYTF
TRBD1	.	19	TRBV11-1	TRBJ1-6	TGTGCCAGCAGCTTGGGGACAGGTCTTTTCCAACCAAATAATTCACCCCTCCACTTT	CASSLGTGLFQPNNSPLHF
TRBD1	.	15	TRBV5-1	TRBJ1-1	TGCGCCAGCAGCCTTTGGACAGGGAGGAACACTGAAGCTTTCTTT	CASSLWTGRNTEAFF
TRBD2	.	16	TRBV10-3	TRBJ2-3	TGTGCCATCACCCAGGGACTAGCGGGAGGGGAATATACGCAGTATTTT	CAITQGLAGGEYTQYF
TRBD2	.	15	TRBV7-6	TRBJ2-1	TGTGCCAGCAGCCCCACTAGCGGGACCTACAATGAGCAGTTCTTC	CASSPTSGTYNEQFF
.	.	15	TRBV4-1	TRBJ1-4	TGCGCCAGCAGCCAAGATGGCCAGGGGAATGAAAAACTGTTTTTT	CASSQDGQGNEKLFF
.	.	11	TRBV28	TRBJ1-1	TGTGCCAGCAGTTCACTCACTGAAGCTTTCTTT	CASSSLTEAFF
.	.	13	TRBV7-2	TRBJ2-2	TGTGCCAGCAGCTTAGCACAACACGGGGAGCTGTTTTTT	CASSLAQHGELFF
.	.	13	TRBV6-5	TRBJ1-2	TGTGCCAGCAGTTACTCCGAGGCCTATGGCTACACCTTC	CASSYSEAYGYTF
.	.	10	TRBV19	TRBJ1-1	TGTGCCAGTAGCAGTACTGAAGCTTTCTTT	CASSSTEAFF
TRBD2	.	12	TRBV7-6	TRBJ2-3	TGTGCCAGCGGCACGGGAGGAGATACGCAGTATTTT	CASGTGGDTQYF
.	.	16	TRBV4-1	TRBJ1-1	TGCGCCAGCAGCCGGAATAGTTGGACACTCAACACTGAAGCTTTCTTT	CASSRNSWTLNTEAFF
TRBD1	.	14	TRBV6-6	TRBJ2-7	TGTGCCAGCCGGTTGGGACAGGGAAGTGGCGAGCAGTACTTC	CASRLGQGSGEQYF
TRBD1	.	18	TRBV27	TRBJ1-2	TGTGCCAGCAGTTTACGGTTGGGACAGGGAGGTTTGAACTATGGCTACACCTTC	CASSLRLGQGGLNYGYTF
.	.	14	TRBV28	TRBJ2-5	TGTGCCAGCAGTTTATCAGTACCCCAAGAGACCCAGTACTTC	CASSLSVPQETQYF
TRBD2	.	16	TRBV5-1	TRBJ2-2	TGCGCCAGCAGCTTGGGACTAGCGGGAGGGCCCGGGGAGCTGTTTTTT	CASSLGLAGGPGELFF
.	.	20	TRBV18	TRBJ1-6	TGTGCCAGCTCACCTTTTTCCGGGACTCCCATCAGCTCCTATAATTCACCCCTCCACTTT	CASSPFSGTPISSYNSPLHF